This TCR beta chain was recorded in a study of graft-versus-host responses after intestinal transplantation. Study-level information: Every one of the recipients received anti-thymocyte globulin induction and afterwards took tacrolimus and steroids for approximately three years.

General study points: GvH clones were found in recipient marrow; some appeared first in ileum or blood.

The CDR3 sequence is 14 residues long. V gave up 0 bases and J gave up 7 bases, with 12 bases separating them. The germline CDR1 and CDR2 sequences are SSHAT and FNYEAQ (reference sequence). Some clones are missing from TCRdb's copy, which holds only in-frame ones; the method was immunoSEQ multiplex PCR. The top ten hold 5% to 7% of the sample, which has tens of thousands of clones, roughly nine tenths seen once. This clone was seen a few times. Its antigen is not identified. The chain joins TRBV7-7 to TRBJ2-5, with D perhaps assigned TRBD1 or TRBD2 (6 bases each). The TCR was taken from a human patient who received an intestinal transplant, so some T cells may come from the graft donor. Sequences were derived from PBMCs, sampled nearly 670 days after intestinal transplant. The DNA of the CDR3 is TGTGCCAGCAGCTTAGCTGGGGGGCAGTTGACCCAGTACTTC. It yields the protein CASSLAGGQLTQYF.